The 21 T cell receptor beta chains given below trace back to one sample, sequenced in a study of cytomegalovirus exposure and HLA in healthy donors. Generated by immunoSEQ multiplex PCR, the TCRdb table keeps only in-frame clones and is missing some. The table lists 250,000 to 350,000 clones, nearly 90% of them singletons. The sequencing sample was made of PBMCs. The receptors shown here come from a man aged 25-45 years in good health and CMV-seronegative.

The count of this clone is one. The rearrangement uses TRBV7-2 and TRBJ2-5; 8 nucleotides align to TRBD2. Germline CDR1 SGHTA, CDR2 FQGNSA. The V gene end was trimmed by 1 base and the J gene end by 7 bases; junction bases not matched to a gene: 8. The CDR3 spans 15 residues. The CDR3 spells CASSLVPHREGTQYF. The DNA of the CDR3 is TGTGCCAGCAGCTTAGTACCCCATCGGGAGGGGACCCAGTACTTC.

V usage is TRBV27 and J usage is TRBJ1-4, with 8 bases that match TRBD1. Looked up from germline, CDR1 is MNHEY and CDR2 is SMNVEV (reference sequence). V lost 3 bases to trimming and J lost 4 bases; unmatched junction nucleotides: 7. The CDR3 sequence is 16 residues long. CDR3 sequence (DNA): TGTGCCAGCAGTTTCACGCAGGGGGCGGGTAATGAAAAACTGTTTTTT. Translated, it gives CASSFTQGAGNEKLFF.

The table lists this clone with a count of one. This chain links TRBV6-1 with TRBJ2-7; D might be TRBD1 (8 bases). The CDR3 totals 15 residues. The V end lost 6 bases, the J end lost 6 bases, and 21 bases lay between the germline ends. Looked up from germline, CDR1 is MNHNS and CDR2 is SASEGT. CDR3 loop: CASSPPAYRGGEQYF. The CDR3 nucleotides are TGTGCCAGCAGCCCCCCGGCATACAGGGGGGGCGAGCAGTACTTC.

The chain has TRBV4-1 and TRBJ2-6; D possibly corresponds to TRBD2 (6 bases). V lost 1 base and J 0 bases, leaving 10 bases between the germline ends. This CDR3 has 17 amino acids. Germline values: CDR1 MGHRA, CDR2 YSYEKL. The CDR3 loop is CASSQGYGGSGANVLTF. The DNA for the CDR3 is TGCGCCAGCAGCCAAGGGTACGGGGGCTCTGGGGCCAACGTCCTGACTTTC.

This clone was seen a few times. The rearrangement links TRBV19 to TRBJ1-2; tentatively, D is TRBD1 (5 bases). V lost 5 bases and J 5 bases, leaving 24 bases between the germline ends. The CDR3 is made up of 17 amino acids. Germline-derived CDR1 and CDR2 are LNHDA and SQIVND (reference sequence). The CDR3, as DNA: TGTGCCAGTAGTGTGGGGCCAGGGAAAGTGGAACTTTATGGCTACACCTTC. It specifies CASSVGPGKVELYGYTF. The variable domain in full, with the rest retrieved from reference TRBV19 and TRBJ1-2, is DGGITQSPKYLFRKEGQNVTLSCEQNLNHDAMYWYRQDPGQGLRLIYYSQIVNDFQKGDIAEGYSVSREKKESFPLTVTSAQKNPTAFYLCASSVGPGKVELYGYTFGSGTRLTVV.

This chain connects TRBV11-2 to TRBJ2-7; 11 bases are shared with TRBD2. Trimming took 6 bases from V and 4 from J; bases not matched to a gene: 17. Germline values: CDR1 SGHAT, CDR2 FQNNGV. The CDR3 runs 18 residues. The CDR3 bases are TGTGCCAGCAGGCCCGGGACAGGGTTTAGCGGGGGGGCTTACGAGCAGTACTTC. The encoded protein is CASRPGTGFSGGAYEQYF. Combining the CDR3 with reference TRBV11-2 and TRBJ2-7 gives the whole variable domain EAGVAQSPRYKIIEKRQSVAFWCNPISGHATLYWYQQILGQGPKLLIQFQNNGVVDDSQLPKDRFSAERLKGVDSTLKIQPAKLEDSAVYLCASRPGTGFSGGAYEQYFGPGTRLTVT.

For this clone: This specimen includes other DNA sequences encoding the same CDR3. CDR3 sequence (DNA): TGCGCCAGCAGCCAAGGACAGGGGGCGGACACTGAAGCTTTCTTT. Its protein product is CASSQGQGADTEAFF. The chain employs TRBV4-1 and TRBJ1-1; TRBD1 aligns across 10 bases. Germline V CDR1 and CDR2: MGHRA, YSYEKL. The CDR3 sequence is 15 residues long. J gave up 3 bases and V 1 base, and 2 bases lay outside the gene matches.

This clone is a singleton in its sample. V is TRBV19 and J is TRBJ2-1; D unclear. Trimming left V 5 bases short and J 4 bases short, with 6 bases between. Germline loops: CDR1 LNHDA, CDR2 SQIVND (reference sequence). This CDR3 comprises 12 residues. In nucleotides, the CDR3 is TGTGCCAGTAGTGGCCCTTACAATGAGCAGTTCTTC. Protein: CASSGPYNEQFF.

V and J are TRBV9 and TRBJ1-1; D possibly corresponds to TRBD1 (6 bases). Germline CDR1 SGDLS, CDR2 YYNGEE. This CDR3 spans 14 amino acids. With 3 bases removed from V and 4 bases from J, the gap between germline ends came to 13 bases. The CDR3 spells CASSGTGSATEAFF. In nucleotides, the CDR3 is TGTGCCAGCAGCGGCACAGGGTCGGCCACTGAAGCTTTCTTT.

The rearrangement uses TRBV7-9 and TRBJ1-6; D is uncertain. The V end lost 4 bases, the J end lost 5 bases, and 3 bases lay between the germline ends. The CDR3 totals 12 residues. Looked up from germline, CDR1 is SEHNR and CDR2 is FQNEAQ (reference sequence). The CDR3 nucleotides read TGTGCCAGCAGCTCTCATAATTCACCCCTCCACTTT. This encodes CASSSHNSPLHF.

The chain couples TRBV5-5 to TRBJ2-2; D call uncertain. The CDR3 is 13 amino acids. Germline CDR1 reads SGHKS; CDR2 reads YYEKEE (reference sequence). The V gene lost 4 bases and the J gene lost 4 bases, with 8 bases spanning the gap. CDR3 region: CASSVSRTGELFF. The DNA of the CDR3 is TGTGCCAGCAGCGTGAGTCGCACCGGGGAGCTGTTTTTT. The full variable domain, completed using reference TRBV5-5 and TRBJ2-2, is DAGVTQSPTHLIKTRGQQVTLRCSPISGHKSVSWYQQVLGQGPQFIFQYYEKEERGRGNFPDRFSARQFPNYSSELNVNALLLGDSALYLCASSVSRTGELFFGEGSRLTVL.

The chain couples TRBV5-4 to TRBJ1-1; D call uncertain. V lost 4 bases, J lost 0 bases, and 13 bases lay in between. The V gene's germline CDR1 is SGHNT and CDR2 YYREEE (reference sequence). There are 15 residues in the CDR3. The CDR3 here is CASSNQTFMNTEAFF. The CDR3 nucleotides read TGTGCCAGCAGCAACCAGACATTCATGAACACTGAAGCTTTCTTT.

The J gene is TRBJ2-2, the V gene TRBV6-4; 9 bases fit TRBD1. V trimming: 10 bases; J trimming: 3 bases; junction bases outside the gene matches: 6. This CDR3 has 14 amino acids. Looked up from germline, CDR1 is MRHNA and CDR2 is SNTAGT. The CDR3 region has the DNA TGTGCCAATTACCGGGACAGGGACACCGGGGAGCTGTTTTTT. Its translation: CANYRDRDTGELFF.

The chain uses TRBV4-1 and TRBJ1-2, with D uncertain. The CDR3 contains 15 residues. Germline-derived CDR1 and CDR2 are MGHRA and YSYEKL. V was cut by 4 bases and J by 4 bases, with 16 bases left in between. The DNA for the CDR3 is TGCGCCAGCAGCCCCATCCATGGGCCCCTCTATGGCTACACCTTC. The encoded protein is CASSPIHGPLYGYTF.

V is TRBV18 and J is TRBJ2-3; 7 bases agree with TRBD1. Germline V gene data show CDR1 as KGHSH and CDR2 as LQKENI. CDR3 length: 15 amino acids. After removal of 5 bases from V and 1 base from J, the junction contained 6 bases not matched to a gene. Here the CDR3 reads CASSSRQGGTDTQYF. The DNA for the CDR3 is TGTGCCAGCTCATCCCGACAGGGAGGCACAGATACGCAGTATTTT.

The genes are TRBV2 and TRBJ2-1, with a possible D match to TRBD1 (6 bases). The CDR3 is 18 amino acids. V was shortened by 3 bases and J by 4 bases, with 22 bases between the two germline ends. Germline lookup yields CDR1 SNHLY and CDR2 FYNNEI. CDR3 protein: CASSDALTSGHRYNEQFF. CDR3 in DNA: TGTGCCAGCAGTGACGCCCTCACCTCGGGACACCGATACAATGAGCAGTTCTTC.

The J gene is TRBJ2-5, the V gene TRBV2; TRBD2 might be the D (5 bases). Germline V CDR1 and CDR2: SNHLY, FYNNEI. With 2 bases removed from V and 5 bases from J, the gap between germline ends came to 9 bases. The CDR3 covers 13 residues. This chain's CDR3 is CASSEIARETQYF. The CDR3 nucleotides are TGTGCCAGCAGTGAAATAGCGCGGGAGACCCAGTACTTC.

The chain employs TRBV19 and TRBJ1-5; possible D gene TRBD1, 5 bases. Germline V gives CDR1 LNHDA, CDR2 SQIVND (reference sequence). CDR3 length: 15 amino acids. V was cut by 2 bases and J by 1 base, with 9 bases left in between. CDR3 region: CASSIYGGSNQPQHF. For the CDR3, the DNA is TGTGCCAGTAGTATATACGGGGGGAGCAATCAGCCCCAGCATTTT.

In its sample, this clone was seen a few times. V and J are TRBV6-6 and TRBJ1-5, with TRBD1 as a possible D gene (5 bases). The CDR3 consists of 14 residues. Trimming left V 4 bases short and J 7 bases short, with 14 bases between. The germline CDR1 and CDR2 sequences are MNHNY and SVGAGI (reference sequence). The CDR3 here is CASSSAGLRQPQHF. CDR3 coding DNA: TGTGCCAGCAGTTCGGCAGGGCTGAGACAGCCCCAGCATTTT.

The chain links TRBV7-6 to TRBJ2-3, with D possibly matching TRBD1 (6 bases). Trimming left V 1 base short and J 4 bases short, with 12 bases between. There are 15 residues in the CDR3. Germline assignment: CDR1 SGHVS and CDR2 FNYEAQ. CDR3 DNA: TGTGCCAGCAGCTTAGTTCAGGGGAAGGCAGATACGCAGTATTTT. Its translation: CASSLVQGKADTQYF.

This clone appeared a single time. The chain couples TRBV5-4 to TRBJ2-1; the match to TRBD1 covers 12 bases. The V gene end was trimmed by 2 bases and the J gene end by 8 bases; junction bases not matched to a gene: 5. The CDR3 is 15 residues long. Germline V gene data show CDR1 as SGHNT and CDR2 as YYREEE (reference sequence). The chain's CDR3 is CASSFRDRGLHEQFF. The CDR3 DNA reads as TGTGCCAGCAGCTTCCGGGACAGGGGGCTCCATGAGCAGTTCTTC.